This T cell receptor beta chain was recovered during a study of T cells in Graves' hyperthyroidism and ophthalmopathy. Patients aged 18 to 65 had newly diagnosed hyperthyroidism that had lasted under 2 months. TCR beta CDR3 regions were amplified from RNA. TCR CDR3 regions were first amplified by RT-PCR with HTBI primers. TCRdb called the multiplex PCR reads again in MiXCR, with one record for every CDR3 protein. This sample has about 480,000 distinct CDR3 sequences, with roughly an eighth found just once. Germline V CDR1 and CDR2: LNHDA, SQIVND (reference sequence). CDR3 length: 13 amino acids. Between the trimmed V and J ends, which lost 3 bases and 5 bases, there was a span of 10 bases. There are a few counts of this clonotype.

The chain has TRBV19 and TRBJ2-5; D remains ambiguous. The sample consisted of blood. This TCR derives from a woman younger than 35 with Graves' hyperthyroidism. The CDR3 is CASSILGRETQYF. CDR3 DNA sequence: TGTGCCAGTAGTATTTTGGGCCGGGAGACCCAGTACTTC.